What follows are 12 T cell receptor beta chains derived from one specimen sequenced in a study of T cell responses to AZD1222 COVID-19 vaccine. Measured with immunoSEQ multiplex PCR; TCRdb has only the in-frame clones, and not every one. The sample carries around 120,000 clones, 90% to 95% recorded once. The source was peripheral blood, collected 28 days after the second AZD1222 dose. The receptors were sampled from an adult who received the AZD1222 COVID-19 vaccine.

This chain uses TRBV27 with TRBJ2-7; 7 bases match TRBD2. J lost 6 bases, V lost 2 bases, and 16 bases had no gene match. CDR3 length: 17 amino acids. Germline assignment: CDR1 MNHEY and CDR2 SMNVEV (reference sequence). CDR3 in amino acids: CASSLSIRPTSSREQYF. The CDR3 nucleotides read TGTGCCAGCAGTTTAAGCATCAGGCCGACTAGCTCGCGCGAGCAGTACTTC.

The chain links TRBV6-6 to TRBJ1-2; 8 bases agree with TRBD1. With V trimmed by 7 bases and J by 2 bases, 3 bases remained unmatched. The CDR3 has 13 amino acids. Germline V gene lookup returns CDR1 MNHNY and CDR2 SVGAGI (reference sequence). CDR3 in DNA: TGTGCCAGCATGAACAGGGGGAACTATGGCTACACCTTC. Protein sequence: CASMNRGNYGYTF.

This clone occurred a few times. The rearrangement links TRBV19 to TRBJ1-6, with D unclear. This CDR3 is 16 amino acids long. CDR1 is LNHDA and CDR2 is SQIVND in the germline V gene (reference sequence). Trimming removed 7 bases at V and 0 bases at J, with 13 bases between. The CDR3 sequence is CASNNGRSSYNSPLHF. Written as DNA, the CDR3 is TGTGCCAGTAACAACGGACGTAGCTCCTATAATTCACCCCTCCACTTT.

The chain couples TRBV7-8 to TRBJ2-2; tentative D call: TRBD2 (7 bases). This CDR3 has 15 residues. Germline CDR1 reads SGHVS; CDR2 reads FQNEAQ. Trimming shortened V by 3 bases and J by 5 bases, and 13 bases separated the two germline ends. The CDR3 loop reads CASSFIQGLTGELFF. The CDR3 DNA reads as TGTGCCAGCAGCTTTATACAGGGACTAACCGGGGAGCTGTTTTTT.

The genes are TRBV7-3 and TRBJ2-1, with D possibly TRBD2 on 5 matching bases. The germline V and J ends were trimmed by 2 bases and 4 bases, with 12 bases remaining between them. The CDR3 is made up of 15 amino acids. The germline V gene encodes CDR1 SGHTA and CDR2 FQGTGA. CDR3 sequence (DNA): TGTGCCAGCAGCTTATGGGTCGGGAATTACAATGAGCAGTTCTTC. Protein product: CASSLWVGNYNEQFF.

The V gene is TRBV30, the J gene TRBJ1-1; D is perhaps TRBD1 (6 bases). Germline CDR1 and CDR2: GTSNPN and SVGIG (reference sequence). V lost 3 bases to trimming and J lost 5 bases, with 19 bases between them. The CDR3 totals 15 residues. In DNA form, the CDR3 reads TGTGCCTGGAGGCCATTACAGGGCTGGGCGACTGAAGCTTTCTTT. Its protein product is CAWRPLQGWATEAFF.

The chain combines TRBV7-2 with TRBJ2-1; D not certain. In germline, CDR1 is SGHTA, CDR2 FQGNSA. V lost 0 bases and J lost 2, with 11 bases in between. The CDR3 spans 16 residues. The CDR3: CASSLAGSGTYNEQFF. CDR3 DNA: TGTGCCAGCAGCTTAGCGGGGTCGGGTACCTACAATGAGCAGTTCTTC.

Concerning this clone itself: Other DNA variants within this sample encode the same CDR3. This chain links TRBV7-2 with TRBJ2-5, with unresolved D. The CDR3 totals 13 residues. From germline, CDR1 is SGHTA and CDR2 FQGNSA. Trimming cost V 1 base and J 2 bases, with 5 bases left between them. CDR3 nucleotide sequence: TGTGCCAGCAGCTTAGGACTTCAAGAGACCCAGTACTTC. It yields the protein CASSLGLQETQYF. Looking up the rest from reference TRBV7-2 and TRBJ2-5 gives the full variable domain: GAGVSQSPSNKVTEKGKDVELRCDPISGHTALYWYRQSLGQGLEFLIYFQGNSAPDKSGLPSDRFSAERTGGSVSTLTIQRTQQEDSAVYLCASSLGLQETQYFGPGTRLLVL.

This clone was detected once. The V and J genes are TRBV9 and TRBJ2-3; D tentatively reads TRBD1 or TRBD2 (5 bases each). V lost 0 bases and J lost 4, with 18 bases in between. Germline V gene sequence: CDR1 SGDLS, CDR2 YYNGEE. The CDR3 has 17 amino acids. The CDR3 DNA is TGTGCCAGCAGCGTAGTCCCATTTGAGGGACGAGCAGATACGCAGTATTTT. Its protein is CASSVVPFEGRADTQYF.

The chain recombines TRBV4-1 with TRBJ1-1; TRBD1 might be the D (5 bases). The CDR3 has 17 residues. Trimming took 1 base from V and 5 from J, leaving 20 bases between them. CDR1 is MGHRA, CDR2 YSYEKL, per germline. Here the CDR3 reads CASSQGGHLTFRTEAFF. DNA for the CDR3: TGCGCCAGCAGCCAAGGTGGACACTTAACGTTTAGGACTGAAGCTTTCTTT.

The chain has TRBV11-2 and TRBJ2-7, with 9 bases that match TRBD1. Germline CDR1 SGHAT, CDR2 FQNNGV. V lost 5 bases, J lost 4 bases, and 9 bases stayed unmatched. The CDR3 totals 15 residues. This chain's CDR3 is CASSRDRVPHYEQYF. CDR3 coding DNA: TGTGCCAGCAGCCGGGACAGGGTCCCCCATTACGAGCAGTACTTC. The full variable domain, rest sourced from reference TRBV11-2 and TRBJ2-7, is EAGVAQSPRYKIIEKRQSVAFWCNPISGHATLYWYQQILGQGPKLLIQFQNNGVVDDSQLPKDRFSAERLKGVDSTLKIQPAKLEDSAVYLCASSRDRVPHYEQYFGPGTRLTVT.

The CDR3 loop reads CASSLRGEVGQPQHF. For the CDR3, the DNA is TGCGCCAGCAGCTTGAGAGGGGAGGTGGGGCAGCCCCAGCATTTT. The chain combines TRBV5-1 with TRBJ1-5; D possibly corresponds to TRBD1 (5 bases). Trimming took off 1 base at V and 7 bases at J, with 15 bases between the two ends. Germline V gives CDR1 SGHRS, CDR2 YFSETQ. CDR3 length: 15 residues. Filled out from reference TRBV5-1 and TRBJ1-5, the complete variable domain reads KAGVTQTPRYLIKTRGQQVTLSCSPISGHRSVSWYQQTPGQGLQFLFEYFSETQRNKGNFPGRFSGRQFSNSRSEMNVSTLELGDSALYLCASSLRGEVGQPQHFGDGTRLSIL.